The subject of this entry is one T cell receptor beta chain. The antigen is undetermined. This entry is derived from a study of T cell responses to AZD1222 COVID-19 vaccine. Study-wide findings and caveats: Baseline serology detected seropositivity in only six AZD1222 recipients. Spike as a whole was targeted by vaccine-associated CD4 TCRs, dominant at 160-218 and 743-854.

The data were produced by immunoSEQ multiplex PCR, yet TCRdb's version contains in-frame clones alone and is incomplete. This sample has 200,000 to 250,000 clones, with approximately 94% found just once. Trimming cost V 4 bases and J 0 bases, with 13 bases left between them. Per germline, CDR1 SQVTM and CDR2 ANQGSEA. This CDR3 has 15 amino acids. The J gene is TRBJ1-3, the V gene TRBV29-1; D might be TRBD1 (6 bases). The receptor's source is an adult who received the MenACWY meningococcal vaccine as a control. Sequences were derived from peripheral blood, sampled 28 days after the second dose of the MenACWY control vaccine. Here the CDR3 reads CSVVLDSYSGNTIYF. DNA for the CDR3: TGCAGCGTTGTCCTGGACAGCTACTCTGGAAACACCATATATTTT.